What follows is one T cell receptor (beta chain) and its context. Its target is not known. This record belongs to a study of OX40 agonist ivuxolimab in advanced cancers. Looking at the study overall: Across the patients, intravenous ivuxolimab was delivered every 2 weeks at 0.01 to 10 mg/kg. There were three patients with partial responses, one having hepatocellular carcinoma and two cutaneous melanoma. General study results and limits: The work left the antigen specificity of expanded peripheral T cells undetermined.

Systemic immunosuppression or a history of autoimmune disease excluded patients. Measured with immunoSEQ multiplex PCR; TCRdb has only the in-frame clones, and not every one. The top ten clones hold around 2.3% of a sample with tens of thousands of clones, 84% of them seen once. The sequences come from CD4+ or CD8+ T cells sorted from blood, collected in a trial of the OX40 agonist ivuxolimab. This TCR was recovered from an adult with an advanced solid tumor such as melanoma, head and neck, liver or kidney cancer.

CDR3 in amino acids: CASSGILGTDTQYF. The CDR3, as DNA: TGTGCCAGCAGCGGAATCCTTGGCACAGATACGCAGTATTTT. V is TRBV9 and J is TRBJ2-3; no definite D call. CDR1 is SGDLS, CDR2 YYNGEE, per germline. Deletions cut 3 bases from V and 1 base from J, with 9 bases between. CDR3 length equals 14 residues.